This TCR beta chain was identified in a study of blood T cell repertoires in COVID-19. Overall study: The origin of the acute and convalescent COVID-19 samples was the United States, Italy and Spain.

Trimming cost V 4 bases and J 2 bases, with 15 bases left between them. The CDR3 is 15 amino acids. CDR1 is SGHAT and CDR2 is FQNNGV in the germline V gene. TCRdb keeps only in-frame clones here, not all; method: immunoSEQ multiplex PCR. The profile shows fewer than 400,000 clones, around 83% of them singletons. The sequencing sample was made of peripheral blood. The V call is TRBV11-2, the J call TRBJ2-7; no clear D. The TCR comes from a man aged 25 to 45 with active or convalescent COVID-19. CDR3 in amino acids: CASSWQSGRTYEQYF. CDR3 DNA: TGTGCCAGCAGCTGGCAATCCGGCAGGACCTACGAGCAGTACTTC. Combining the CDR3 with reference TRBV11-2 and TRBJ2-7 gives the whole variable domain EAGVAQSPRYKIIEKRQSVAFWCNPISGHATLYWYQQILGQGPKLLIQFQNNGVVDDSQLPKDRFSAERLKGVDSTLKIQPAKLEDSAVYLCASSWQSGRTYEQYFGPGTRLTVT.